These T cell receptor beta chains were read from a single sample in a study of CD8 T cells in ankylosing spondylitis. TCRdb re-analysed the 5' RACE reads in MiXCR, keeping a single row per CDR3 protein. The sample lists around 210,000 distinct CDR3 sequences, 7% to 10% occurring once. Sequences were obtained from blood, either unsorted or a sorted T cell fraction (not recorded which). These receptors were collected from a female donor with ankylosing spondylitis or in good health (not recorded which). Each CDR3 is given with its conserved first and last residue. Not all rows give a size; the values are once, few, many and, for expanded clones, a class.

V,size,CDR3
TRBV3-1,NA,CASSQQRAPTDTQYF
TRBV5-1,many,CASSRDNSGANVLTF
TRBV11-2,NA,CASSPKLQGRRTEAFF
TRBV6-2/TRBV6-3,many,CASGTQGVWAFF
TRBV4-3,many,CASSHDRVGISGYTF
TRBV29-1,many,CSVGDGSSYEQYF
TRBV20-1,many,CSARDRGDPIYF
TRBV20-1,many,CSAVHVGGRTTDTQYF
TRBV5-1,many,CASSLGGDRTTEAFF
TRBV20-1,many,CSARDPVGETQYF
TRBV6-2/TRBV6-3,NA,CASSETGGPYEQYF
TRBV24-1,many,CATSDGRTSGFRDTQYF
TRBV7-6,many,CASSSPHANTGELFF
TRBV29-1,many,CSVEARDAYNEQFF
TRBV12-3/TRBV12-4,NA,CASSMTDTIAYTF
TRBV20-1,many,CSARVTGGPNYEQYF
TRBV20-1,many,CSATTPGLNYEQYF
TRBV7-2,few,CASSLFMGPSNQPQHF
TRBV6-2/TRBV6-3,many,CASTDEREVSYEQYF
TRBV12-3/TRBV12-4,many,CASSFTWTALNEKLFF
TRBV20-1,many,CSAFPGFTEAFF
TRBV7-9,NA,CASSHTSGLYNEQFF
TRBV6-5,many,CASSYAGGELFF
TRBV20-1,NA,CCARSVGRTLSSYEQYF
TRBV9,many,CASSLHQDRDEQYF
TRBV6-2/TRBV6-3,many,CATRGGGPNTEAFF
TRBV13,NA,CASSLMLAGDYEQFF
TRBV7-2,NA,CASSFKGGVNVLTF